The clone carrying this T cell receptor (beta chain) was observed a handful of times. Its antigen is not identified. Through a sample-barcoded 5' primer and a J-beta primer mix, a second PCR was run for roughly 6 to 11 cycles. Every cDNA molecule carried a tag from a template-switch adaptor bearing 12 random nucleotides. Using its own MiXCR run on the 5' RACE reads, TCRdb lists one record per CDR3 protein. Among more than 800,000 distinct CDR3 sequences, 40% to 55% were seen once, and the ten largest hold approximately 20%. This sample was included in a study of blood T cells in healthy people across ages. Study findings and constraints: Long-lived donors carried more naive CD4+ cells and greater diversity than aged donors.

Samples had at least 6.5 million PBMCs isolated from them. This CDR3 region has 11 residues. Germline V gives CDR1 LNHDA, CDR2 SQIVND (reference sequence). The chain recombines TRBV19 with TRBJ2-7; the D is unclear. Matching the DNA end better, TRBJ2-4 makes the J call doubtful. The sequence derives from a woman in her sixties in good health. The sample consisted of blood. CDR3 region: CASSIGGIQYF. For the CDR3, the DNA is TGTGCCAGTAGTATCGGTGGCATTCAGTACTTC.